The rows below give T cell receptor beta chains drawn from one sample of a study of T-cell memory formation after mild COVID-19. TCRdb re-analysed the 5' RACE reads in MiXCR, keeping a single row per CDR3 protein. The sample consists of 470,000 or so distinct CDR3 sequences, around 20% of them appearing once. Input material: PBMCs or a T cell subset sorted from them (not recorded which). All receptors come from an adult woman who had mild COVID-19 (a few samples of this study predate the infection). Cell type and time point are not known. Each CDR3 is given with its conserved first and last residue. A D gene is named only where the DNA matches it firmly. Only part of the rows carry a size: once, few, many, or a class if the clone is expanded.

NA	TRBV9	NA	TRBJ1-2	TGTGCCAGCAGCGTAGAGGGCGGGGGTCAGGCTAACTATGGCTACACCTTC	CASSVEGGGQANYGYTF
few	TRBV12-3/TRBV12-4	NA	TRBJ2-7	TGTGCCAGCACTCCACGAGGCAGTTCAACCCCGCAGTACTTC	CASTPRGSSTPQYF
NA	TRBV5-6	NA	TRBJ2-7	TGTGCCAGCAGCTCGAGGTCGGCTGCCTACGAGCAGTACTTC	CASSSRSAAYEQYF
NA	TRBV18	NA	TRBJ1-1	TGTGCCAGCTCACCCGGCCTGCGCACTGAAGCTTTCTTT	CASSPGLRTEAFF
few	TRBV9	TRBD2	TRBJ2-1	TGTGCCAGCAGCGTAGCGTCTAGCGGGGGGGCTTACTACAATGAGCAGTTCTTC	CASSVASSGGAYYNEQFF
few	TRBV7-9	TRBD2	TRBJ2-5	TGTGCCAGCATCATAAGCGGGGGGCTCCAAGAGACCCAGTACTTC	CASIISGGLQETQYF
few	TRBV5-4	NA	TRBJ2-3	TGTGCCAGCAGCTCCCCGCCTCTCACAGATACGCAGTATTTT	CASSSPPLTDTQYF
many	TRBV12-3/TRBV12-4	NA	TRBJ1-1	TGTGCCAGCAGTCCATCTCTCGAGACTGAAGCTTTCTTT	CASSPSLETEAFF
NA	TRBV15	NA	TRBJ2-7	TGTGCCACCAGCGTATCGAGCGGATCCGCTGAGCAGTACTTC	CATSVSSGSAEQYF
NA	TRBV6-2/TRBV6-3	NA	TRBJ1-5	TGTGCCAGCGGAGGGGGTCAGCCCCAGCATTTT	CASGGGQPQHF
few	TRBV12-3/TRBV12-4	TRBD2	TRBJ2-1	TGTGCCAGCAGGACTAGCGGGGTGGTGGGTGAGCAGTTCTTC	CASRTSGVVGEQFF
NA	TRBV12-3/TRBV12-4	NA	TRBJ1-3	TGTGCCAGCACCCTCCCCATGGGAATCTCTGGAAACACCATATATTTT	CASTLPMGISGNTIYF
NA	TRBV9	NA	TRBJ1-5	TGTGCCAGCAGCGTAGGGGGGCTTGGCAATCAGCCCCAGCATTTT	CASSVGGLGNQPQHF
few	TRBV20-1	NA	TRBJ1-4	TGCAGTGCTAGTGGCGGGGACCACAATGAAAAACTGTTTTTT	CSASGGDHNEKLFF
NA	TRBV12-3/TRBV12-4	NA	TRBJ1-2	TGTGCCAGCAGTTCGGCAGGGAGGAATGGCTACACCTTC	CASSSAGRNGYTF
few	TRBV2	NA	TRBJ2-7	TGTGCCAGCAGGGTCAGGGAGCAGTACTTC	CASRVREQYF
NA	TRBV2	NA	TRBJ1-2	TGTGCCAGCAGCCCAAAACCGCGGGGAGGCTACACCTTC	CASSPKPRGGYTF
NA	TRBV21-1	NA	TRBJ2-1	TGTGCCAGCAGCAGTTTAGCGGGGGATTGGAATGAGCAGTTCTTC	CASSSLAGDWNEQFF
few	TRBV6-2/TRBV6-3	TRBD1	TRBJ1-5	TGTGCCAGCAATTCCGGGACAGGGTTTCAGCCCCAGCATTTT	CASNSGTGFQPQHF
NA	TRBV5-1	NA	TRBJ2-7	TGCGCCAGCAGCTTTTATTCTCAGGGGCGACGCGAGCAGTACTTC	CASSFYSQGRREQYF
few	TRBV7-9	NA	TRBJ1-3	TGTGCCAGCAGCTCCGGGGTGGACGGAAACACCATATATTTT	CASSSGVDGNTIYF
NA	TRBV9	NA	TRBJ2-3	TGTGCCAGCAGCGCCGTTTCAGATACGCAGTATTTT	CASSAVSDTQYF
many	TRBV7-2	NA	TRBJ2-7	TGTGCCAGCAGCTTAAACCCCGCCTACGAGCAGTACTTC	CASSLNPAYEQYF
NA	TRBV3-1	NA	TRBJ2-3	TGTGCCAGCAGCCTTCCTAGCGTTAGCACAGATACGCAGTATTTT	CASSLPSVSTDTQYF
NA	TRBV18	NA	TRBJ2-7	TGTGCCAGCTCACAGACTACCTACGAGCAGTACTTC	CASSQTTYEQYF
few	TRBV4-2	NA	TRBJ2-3	TGTGCCAGCAGCCCAGGGTCGTGGGAGTCCCGGTGGGCAGATACGCAGTATTTT	CASSPGSWESRWADTQYF
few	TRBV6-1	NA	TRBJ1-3	TGTGCCAGCAGTGACACCGGGAACTCTGGAAACACCATATATTTT	CASSDTGNSGNTIYF
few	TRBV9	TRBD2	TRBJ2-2	TGTGCCAGCAGCACACCGACTAGCGGGGGGCTGAACACCGGGGAGCTGTTTTTT	CASSTPTSGGLNTGELFF
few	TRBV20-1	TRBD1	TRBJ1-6	TGCAGTGCGCTATACCTCAGGGGGCTAAATAATTCACCCCTCCACTTT	CSALYLRGLNNSPLHF
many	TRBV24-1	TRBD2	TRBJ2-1	TGTGCCACCAGTGAGTCGACTAGCGGGAGTTTGAATGAGCAGTTCTTC	CATSESTSGSLNEQFF